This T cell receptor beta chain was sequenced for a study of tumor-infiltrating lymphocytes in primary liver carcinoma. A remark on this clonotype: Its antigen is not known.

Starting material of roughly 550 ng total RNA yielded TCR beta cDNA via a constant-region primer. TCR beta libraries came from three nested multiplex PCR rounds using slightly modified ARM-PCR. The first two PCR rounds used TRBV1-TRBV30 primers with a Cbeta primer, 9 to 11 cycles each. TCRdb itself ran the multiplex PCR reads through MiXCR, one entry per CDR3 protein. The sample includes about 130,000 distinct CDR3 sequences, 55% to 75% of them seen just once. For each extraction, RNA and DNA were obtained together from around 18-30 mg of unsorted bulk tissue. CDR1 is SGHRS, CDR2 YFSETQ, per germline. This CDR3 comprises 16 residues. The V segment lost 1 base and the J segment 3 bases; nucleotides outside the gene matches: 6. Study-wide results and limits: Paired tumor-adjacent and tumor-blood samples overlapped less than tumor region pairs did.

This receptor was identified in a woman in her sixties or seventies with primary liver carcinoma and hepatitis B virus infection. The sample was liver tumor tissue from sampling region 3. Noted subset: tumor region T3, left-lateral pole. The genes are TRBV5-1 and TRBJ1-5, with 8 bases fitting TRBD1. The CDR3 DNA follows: TGCGCCAGCAGCTTGACAGGGGGAGGTGTCAATCAGCCCCAGCATTTT. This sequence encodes CASSLTGGGVNQPQHF. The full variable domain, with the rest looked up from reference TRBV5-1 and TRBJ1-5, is KAGVTQTPRYLIKTRGQQVTLSCSPISGHRSVSWYQQTPGQGLQFLFEYFSETQRNKGNFPGRFSGRQFSNSRSEMNVSTLELGDSALYLCASSLTGGGVNQPQHFGDGTRLSIL.